This record looks at one T cell receptor beta chain sequence and its context. What it recognizes is unknown. One junction end disagrees with the germline gene, perhaps due to a read error. This table comes from immunoSEQ multiplex PCR, and its TCRdb copy is limited to in-frame clones, with some not included. The sample includes 74,000 or so clones, roughly 87% seen only once; the top ten take around 2%. This record comes from a study of OX40 agonist ivuxolimab in advanced cancers. Study-level background: Prior anti-PD-1, anti-PD-L1 or anti-CTLA-4 therapy was allowed; approximately 40% had some. Study results and caveats: The mean number of expanded clones was higher in CD8+ T cells than in CD4+.

This CDR3 has 13 residues. Germline CDR1 and CDR2: MNHEY and SVGAGI. Sequencing was performed on CD4+ or CD8+ T cells sorted from blood, taken in a trial of the OX40 agonist ivuxolimab. This chain connects TRBV6-5 to TRBJ1-2, with 11 bases lining up with TRBD1. The receptor comes from an adult with an advanced solid tumor such as melanoma, head and neck, liver or kidney cancer. CDR3 nucleotides: TGTGCCATCAGTGGACAGGGGGCGCATGGCTACACCTTC. This gives the protein CAISGQGAHGYTF.